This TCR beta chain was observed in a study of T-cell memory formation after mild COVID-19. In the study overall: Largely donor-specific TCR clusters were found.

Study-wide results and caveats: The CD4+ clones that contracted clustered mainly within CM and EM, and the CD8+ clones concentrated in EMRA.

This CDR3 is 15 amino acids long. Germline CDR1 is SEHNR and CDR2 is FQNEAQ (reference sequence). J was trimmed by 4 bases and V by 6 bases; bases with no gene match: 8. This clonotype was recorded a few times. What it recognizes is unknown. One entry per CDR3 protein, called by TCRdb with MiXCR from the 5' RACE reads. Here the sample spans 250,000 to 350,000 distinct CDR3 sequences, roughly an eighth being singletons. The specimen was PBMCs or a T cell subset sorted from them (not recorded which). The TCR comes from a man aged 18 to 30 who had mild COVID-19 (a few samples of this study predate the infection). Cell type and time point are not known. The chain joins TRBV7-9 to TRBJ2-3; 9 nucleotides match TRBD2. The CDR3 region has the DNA TGTGCCAGCAGGTCCGGCGGGGGGGCAGCAGATACGCAGTATTTT. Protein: CASRSGGGAADTQYF.